This record concerns one T cell receptor (beta chain) sequence. These data come from a study of T-cell memory formation after mild COVID-19. Trimming cost V 2 bases and J 5 bases, with 6 bases left between them. The V gene's germline CDR1 is KGHSH and CDR2 LQKENI. This CDR3 is 13 amino acids long. From the 5' RACE reads, TCRdb called clonotypes with MiXCR, one entry per CDR3 protein. The sample has about 620,000 distinct CDR3 sequences, roughly 18% seen once. The V and J genes are TRBV18 and TRBJ1-4, with D maybe TRBD1 (5 bases). The receptor was isolated from an adult woman who had mild COVID-19 (a few samples of this study predate the infection). Cell type and time point are not known. The sequenced sample was PBMCs or a T cell subset sorted from them (not recorded which). As DNA, the CDR3 is TGTGCCAGCTCACCAGACAGAAATGAAAAACTGTTTTTT. This codes for CASSPDRNEKLFF.